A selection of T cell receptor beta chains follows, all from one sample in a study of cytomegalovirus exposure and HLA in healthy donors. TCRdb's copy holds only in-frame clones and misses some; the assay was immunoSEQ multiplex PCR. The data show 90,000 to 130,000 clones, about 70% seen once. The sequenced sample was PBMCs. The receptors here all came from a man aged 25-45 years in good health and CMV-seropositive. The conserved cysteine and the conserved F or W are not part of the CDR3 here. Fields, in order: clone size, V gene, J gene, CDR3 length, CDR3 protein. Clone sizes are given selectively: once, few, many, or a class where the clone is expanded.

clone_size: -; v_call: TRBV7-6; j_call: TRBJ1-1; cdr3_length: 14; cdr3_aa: ASSLGSKFSGTEAF
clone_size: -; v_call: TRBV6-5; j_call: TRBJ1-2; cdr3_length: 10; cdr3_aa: ASNIQGGGYT
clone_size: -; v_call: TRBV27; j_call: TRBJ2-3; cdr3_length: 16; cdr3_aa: ASRRSGRARFGTDTQY
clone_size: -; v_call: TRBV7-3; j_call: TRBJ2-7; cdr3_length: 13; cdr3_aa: ASSLRDRGVYEQY
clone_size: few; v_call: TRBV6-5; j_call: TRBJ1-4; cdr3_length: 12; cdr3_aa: ASSLTGTNEKLF
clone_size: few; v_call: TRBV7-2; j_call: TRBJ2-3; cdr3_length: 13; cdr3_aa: ASSLTSGRPDTQY
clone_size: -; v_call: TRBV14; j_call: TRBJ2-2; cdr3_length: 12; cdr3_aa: ASSQLRGKGELF
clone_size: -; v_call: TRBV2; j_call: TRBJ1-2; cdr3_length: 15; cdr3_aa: ASSEALFRGQGNGYT
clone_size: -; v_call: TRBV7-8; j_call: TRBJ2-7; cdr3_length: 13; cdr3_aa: ASSFEGGPTYEQY
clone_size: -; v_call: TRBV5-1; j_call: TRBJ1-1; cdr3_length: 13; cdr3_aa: ASSHYNRGSAEAF
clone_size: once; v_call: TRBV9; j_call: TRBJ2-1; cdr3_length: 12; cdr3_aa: ATAGAGGNNEQF
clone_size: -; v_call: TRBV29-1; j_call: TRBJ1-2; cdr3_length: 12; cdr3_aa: SVEGSGRDYGYT
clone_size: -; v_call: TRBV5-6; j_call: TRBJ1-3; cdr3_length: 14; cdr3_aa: ASNLGNRLSGNTIY
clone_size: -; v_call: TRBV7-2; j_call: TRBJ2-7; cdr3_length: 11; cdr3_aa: ASSWTSGYEQY
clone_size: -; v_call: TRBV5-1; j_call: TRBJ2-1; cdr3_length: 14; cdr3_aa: ASSLGPGVVFNEQF
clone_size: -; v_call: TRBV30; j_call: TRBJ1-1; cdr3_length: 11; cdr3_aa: AWSVTGGIRAF
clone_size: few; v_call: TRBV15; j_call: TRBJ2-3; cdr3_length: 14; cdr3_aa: ATSREGGQVADTQY
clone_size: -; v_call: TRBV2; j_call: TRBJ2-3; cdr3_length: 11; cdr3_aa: ASKGLPTDTQY
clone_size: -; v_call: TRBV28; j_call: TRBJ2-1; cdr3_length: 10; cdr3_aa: ASPGLNNEQF
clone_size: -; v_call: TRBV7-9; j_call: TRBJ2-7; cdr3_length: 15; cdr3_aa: ASRSALGQGRVYEQY
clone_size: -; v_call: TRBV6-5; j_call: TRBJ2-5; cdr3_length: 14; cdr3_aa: ASSYSSGGAQEAQY
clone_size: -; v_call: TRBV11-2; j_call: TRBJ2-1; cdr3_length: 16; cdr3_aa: ASRFPLAGGLSYNEQF
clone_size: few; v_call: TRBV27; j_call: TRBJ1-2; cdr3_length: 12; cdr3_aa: ASSSMTGDYGYT
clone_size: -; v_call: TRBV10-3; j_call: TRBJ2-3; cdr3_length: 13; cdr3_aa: AISGSPGSTDTQY
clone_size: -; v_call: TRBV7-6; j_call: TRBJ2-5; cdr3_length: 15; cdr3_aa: ASRGSSGLPYQETQY
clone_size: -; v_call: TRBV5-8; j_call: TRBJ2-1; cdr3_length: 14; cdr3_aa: ASSPSTRGGRDEQF
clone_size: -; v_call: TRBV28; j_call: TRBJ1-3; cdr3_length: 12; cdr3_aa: ASSSQYSGNTIY
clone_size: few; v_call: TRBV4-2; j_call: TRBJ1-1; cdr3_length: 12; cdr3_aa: ASSPDRGGTEAF
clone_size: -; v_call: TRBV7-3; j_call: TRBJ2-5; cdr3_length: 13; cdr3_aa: ASSLVGLAGETQY
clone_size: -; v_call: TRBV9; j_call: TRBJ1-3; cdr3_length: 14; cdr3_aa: ASSVAVRGSGNTIY
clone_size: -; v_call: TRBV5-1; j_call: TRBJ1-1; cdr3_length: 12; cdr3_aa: ASSLGRSNTEAF
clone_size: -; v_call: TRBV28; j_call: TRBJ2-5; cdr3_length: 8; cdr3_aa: ASSLETQY
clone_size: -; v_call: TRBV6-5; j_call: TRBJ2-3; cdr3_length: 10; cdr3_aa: ASSPTTDTQY
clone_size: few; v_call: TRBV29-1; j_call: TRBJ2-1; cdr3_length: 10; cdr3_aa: SVSGLAAVQF
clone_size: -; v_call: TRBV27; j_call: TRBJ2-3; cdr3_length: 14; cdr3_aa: ASSFDRGLGTDTQY
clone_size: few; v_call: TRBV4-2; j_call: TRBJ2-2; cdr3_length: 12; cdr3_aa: ASSQDRYSGELF
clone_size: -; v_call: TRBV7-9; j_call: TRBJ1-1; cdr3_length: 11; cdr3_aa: ASRIQGDTEAF
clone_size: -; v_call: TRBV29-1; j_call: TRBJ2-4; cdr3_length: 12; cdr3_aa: SVHGGIAKNIQY
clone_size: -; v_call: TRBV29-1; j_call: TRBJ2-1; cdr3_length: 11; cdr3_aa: SVLKQAYNEQF
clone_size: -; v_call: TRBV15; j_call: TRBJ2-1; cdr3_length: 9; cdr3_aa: ATSGGQGQF
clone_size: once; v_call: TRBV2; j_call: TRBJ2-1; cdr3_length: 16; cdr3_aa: ASSDSPLAGESYNEQF
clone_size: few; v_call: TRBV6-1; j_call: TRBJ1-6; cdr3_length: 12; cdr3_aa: ASSQPGYNSPLH
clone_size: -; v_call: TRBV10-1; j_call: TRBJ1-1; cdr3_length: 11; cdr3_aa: ASSEAGRTEAF